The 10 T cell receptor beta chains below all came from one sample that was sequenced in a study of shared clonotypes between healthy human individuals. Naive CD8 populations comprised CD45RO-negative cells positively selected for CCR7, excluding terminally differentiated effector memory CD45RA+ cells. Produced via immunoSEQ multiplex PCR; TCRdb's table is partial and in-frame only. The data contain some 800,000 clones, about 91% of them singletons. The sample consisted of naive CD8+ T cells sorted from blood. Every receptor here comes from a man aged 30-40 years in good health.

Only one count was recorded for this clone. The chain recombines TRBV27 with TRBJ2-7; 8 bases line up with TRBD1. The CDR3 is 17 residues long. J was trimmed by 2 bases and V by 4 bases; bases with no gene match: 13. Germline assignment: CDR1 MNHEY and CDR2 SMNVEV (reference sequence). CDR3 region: CASSSNVQGAAAYEQYF. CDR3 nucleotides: TGTGCCAGCAGTTCAAACGTCCAGGGGGCTGCGGCCTACGAGCAGTACTTC.

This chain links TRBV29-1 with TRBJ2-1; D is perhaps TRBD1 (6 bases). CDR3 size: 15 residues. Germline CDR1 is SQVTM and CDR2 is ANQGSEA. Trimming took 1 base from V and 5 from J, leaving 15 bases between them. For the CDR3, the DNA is TGCAGCGTTGAAGGGGGGCCATCCCCTAACAATGAGCAGTTCTTC. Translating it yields CSVEGGPSPNNEQFF.

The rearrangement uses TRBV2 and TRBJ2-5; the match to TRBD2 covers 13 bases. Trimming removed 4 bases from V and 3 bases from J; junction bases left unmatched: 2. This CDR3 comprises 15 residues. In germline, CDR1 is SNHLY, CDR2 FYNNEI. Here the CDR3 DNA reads TGTGCCAGCAGTGTCGGGACTAGCGGGAAAGAGACCCAGTACTTC. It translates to CASSVGTSGKETQYF.

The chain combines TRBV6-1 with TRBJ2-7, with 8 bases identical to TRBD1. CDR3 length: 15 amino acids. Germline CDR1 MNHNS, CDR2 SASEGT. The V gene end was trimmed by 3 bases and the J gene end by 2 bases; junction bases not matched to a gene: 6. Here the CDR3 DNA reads TGTGCCAGCAGTGAGGGGGACAGGCCGACCTACGAGCAGTACTTC. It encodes CASSEGDRPTYEQYF.

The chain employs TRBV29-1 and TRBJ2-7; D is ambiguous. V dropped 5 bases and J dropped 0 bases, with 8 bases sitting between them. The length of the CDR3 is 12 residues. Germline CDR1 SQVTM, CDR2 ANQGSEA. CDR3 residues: CSVHSNSYEQYF. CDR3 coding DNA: TGCAGCGTTCACTCAAACTCCTACGAGCAGTACTTC.

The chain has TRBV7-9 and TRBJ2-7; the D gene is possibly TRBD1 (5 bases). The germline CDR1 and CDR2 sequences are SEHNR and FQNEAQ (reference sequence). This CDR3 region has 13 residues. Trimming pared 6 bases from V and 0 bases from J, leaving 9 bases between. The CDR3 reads CASRSDTSYEQYF. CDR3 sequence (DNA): TGTGCCAGCAGGTCGGACACCTCCTACGAGCAGTACTTC.

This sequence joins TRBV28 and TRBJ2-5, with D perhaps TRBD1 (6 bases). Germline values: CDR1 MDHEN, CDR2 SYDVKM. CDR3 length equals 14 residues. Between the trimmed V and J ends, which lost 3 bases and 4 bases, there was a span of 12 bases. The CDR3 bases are TGTGCCAGCAGTTTCAGGGGCGCCCTAGAGACCCAGTACTTC. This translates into CASSFRGALETQYF.

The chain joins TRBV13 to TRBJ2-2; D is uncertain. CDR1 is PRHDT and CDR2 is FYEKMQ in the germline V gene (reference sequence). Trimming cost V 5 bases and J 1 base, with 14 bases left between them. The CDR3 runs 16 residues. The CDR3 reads CASSPEFDGNTGELFF. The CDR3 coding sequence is TGTGCCAGCAGCCCCGAGTTCGACGGGAACACCGGGGAGCTGTTTTTT.

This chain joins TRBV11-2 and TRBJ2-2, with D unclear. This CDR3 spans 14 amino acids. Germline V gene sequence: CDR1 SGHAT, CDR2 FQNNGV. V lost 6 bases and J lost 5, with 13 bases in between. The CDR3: CASRPTIGTGELFF. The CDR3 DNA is TGTGCCAGCAGACCAACGATCGGGACCGGGGAGCTGTTTTTT. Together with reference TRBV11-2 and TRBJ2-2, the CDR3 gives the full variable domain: EAGVAQSPRYKIIEKRQSVAFWCNPISGHATLYWYQQILGQGPKLLIQFQNNGVVDDSQLPKDRFSAERLKGVDSTLKIQPAKLEDSAVYLCASRPTIGTGELFFGEGSRLTVL.

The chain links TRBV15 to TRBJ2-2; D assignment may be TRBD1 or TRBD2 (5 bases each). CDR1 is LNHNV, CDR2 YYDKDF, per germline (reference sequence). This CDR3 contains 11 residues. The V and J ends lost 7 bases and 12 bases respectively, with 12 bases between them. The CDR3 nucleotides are TGTGCCACCATTATCTCGGGGCAGCTGTTTTTT. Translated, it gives CATIISGQLFF.